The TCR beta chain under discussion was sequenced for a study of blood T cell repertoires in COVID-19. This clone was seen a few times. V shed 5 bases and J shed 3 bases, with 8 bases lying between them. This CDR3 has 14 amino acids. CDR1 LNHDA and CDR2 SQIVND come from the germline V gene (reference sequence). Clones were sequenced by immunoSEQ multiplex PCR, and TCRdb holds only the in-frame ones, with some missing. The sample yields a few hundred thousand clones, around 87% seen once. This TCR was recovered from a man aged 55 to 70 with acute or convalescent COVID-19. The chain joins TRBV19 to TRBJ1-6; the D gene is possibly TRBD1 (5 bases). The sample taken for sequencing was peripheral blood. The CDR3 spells CASSSDSYNSPLHF. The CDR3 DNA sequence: TGTGCCAGTAGTTCAGACAGCTATAATTCACCCCTCCACTTT.